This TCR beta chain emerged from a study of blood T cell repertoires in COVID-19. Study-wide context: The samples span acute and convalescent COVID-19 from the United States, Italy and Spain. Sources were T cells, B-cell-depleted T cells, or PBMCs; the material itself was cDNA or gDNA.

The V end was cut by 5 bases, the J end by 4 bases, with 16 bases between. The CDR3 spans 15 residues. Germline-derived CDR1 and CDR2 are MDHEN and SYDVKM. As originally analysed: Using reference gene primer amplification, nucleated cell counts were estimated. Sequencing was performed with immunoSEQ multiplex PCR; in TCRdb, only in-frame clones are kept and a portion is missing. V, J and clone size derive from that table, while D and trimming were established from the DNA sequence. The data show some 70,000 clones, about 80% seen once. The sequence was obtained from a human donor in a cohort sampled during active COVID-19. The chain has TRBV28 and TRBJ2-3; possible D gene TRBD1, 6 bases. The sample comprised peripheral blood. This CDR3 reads CASSIQTGLADTQYF. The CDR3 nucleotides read TGTGCCAGCAGTATCCAGACAGGTTTGGCAGATACGCAGTATTTT.